This T cell receptor (beta chain) comes out of a study of cytomegalovirus exposure and HLA in healthy donors. Study-wide points: TCR beta V- and J-gene trimming was later associated with a missense DCLRE1C variant. It was 150 to 200 TCR beta chains that were listed as cytomegalovirus-associated.

On this clone: The target antigen is unknown.

This CDR3 contains 16 residues. Per the germline V gene, CDR1 is SGHTA and CDR2 is FQGNSA. Trimming cost V 2 bases and J 3 bases; bases outside gene matches: 8. The PCR ran on 60 Vbeta and 13 Jbeta primers. Some clones are missing from TCRdb's copy, which holds only in-frame ones; the method was immunoSEQ multiplex PCR. The listing contains 34,000 or so clones. The sample taken for sequencing was PBMCs. V gene TRBV7-2 combines with J gene TRBJ2-3; TRBD2 matches 7 bases. The receptor was isolated from a woman aged 40-49 years in good health and CMV-seropositive. The CDR3 region is CASSLSGGGVTDTQYF. In DNA form, the CDR3 reads TGTGCCAGCAGCTTATCGGGGGGAGGGGTTACAGATACGCAGTATTTT.